This entry lists 5 T cell receptor beta chains sequenced from one sample in a study of cytomegalovirus exposure and HLA in healthy donors. The PCR had 60 Vbeta and 13 Jbeta primers. Some clones are missing from TCRdb's copy, which holds only in-frame ones; the method was immunoSEQ multiplex PCR. The repertoire holds 90,000 to 120,000 clones, 70% to 85% seen once, with approximately 5.3% in the top ten. Material for sequencing was PBMCs. These receptors were collected from a woman aged 18-29 years in good health and CMV-seropositive.

This clone is a singleton in its sample. The chain has TRBV5-4 and TRBJ1-1; weak D call: TRBD1 (6 bases). The germline V gene encodes CDR1 SGHNT and CDR2 YYREEE (reference sequence). Deletions cut 4 bases from V and 2 bases from J, with 12 bases between. The CDR3 spans 14 residues. The CDR3 spells CASSLSTGNTEAFF. DNA of the CDR3: TGTGCCAGCAGCCTCTCGACAGGTAACACTGAAGCTTTCTTT.

The chain recombines TRBV7-9 with TRBJ2-1; D gene ambiguous. The CDR3 covers 11 residues. V was pared by 5 bases and J by 6 bases, with 5 bases between. The V gene's germline CDR1 is SEHNR and CDR2 FQNEAQ (reference sequence). The CDR3 bases are TGTGCCAGCAGCCCGGGCAATGAGCAGTTCTTC. Its protein product is CASSPGNEQFF.

This clone was seen a few times. The CDR3 DNA sequence: TGTGCCAGCAGCGAGGCGCGGGGACCCTTCTCGAATGAGCAGTTCTTC. It yields the protein CASSEARGPFSNEQFF. The chain couples TRBV9 to TRBJ2-1, with TRBD2 as a possible D gene (6 bases). The CDR3 runs 16 residues. CDR1 is SGDLS, CDR2 YYNGEE, per germline. The V end lost 3 bases, the J end lost 7 bases, and 20 bases lay between the germline ends.

The J gene is TRBJ1-1, the V gene TRBV2, with a possible D match to TRBD1 (5 bases). This CDR3 is 12 amino acids long. CDR1 SNHLY and CDR2 FYNNEI come from the germline V gene. Trimming took 10 bases from V and 4 from J, leaving 13 bases between them. The CDR3 DNA reads as TGTGCCACAACCGCGGGGGGCACTGAAGCTTTCTTT. Amino acids: CATTAGGTEAFF.

The chain has TRBV16 and TRBJ2-2; weak D call: TRBD2 (5 bases). The V gene's germline CDR1 is KGHSY and CDR2 FQNENV. The CDR3 consists of 15 residues. The V and J ends lost 4 bases and 6 bases respectively, with 15 bases between them. The chain's CDR3 is CASSPRTAGAGELFF. The CDR3 bases are TGTGCCAGCAGCCCGCGGACCGCGGGTGCCGGGGAGCTGTTTTTT.